This T cell receptor beta chain was captured in a study of shared clonotypes between healthy human individuals (TCRdb year 2020). For the study in its entirety: The cohort comprised a couple of women and a few men aged 18 to 49 years. Per donor, three plates each were used for CD4 naive and CD4 memory, two for CD8 naive, and one for CD8 memory. To estimate repertoire size and how much clonotype sharing occurs between individuals, the study deeply sequenced the blood TCR repertoires of 5 or 6 healthy adults. Leukapheresis yielded between about 0.85 and 9.5 billion PBMCs per donor. To increase sequencing depth and limit assay-specific biases, TCR repertoire library preparation and sequencing were carried out by different laboratories using diverse techniques.

Results and caveats for the whole study, not just this receptor: Compared with non-shared clonotypes, clonotypes shared by all four sorted-subset donors had higher generation probabilities. When a few donors were compared, the shared fraction of clonotypes was 5% to 6.5% for naive CD4, 3.5% to 4% for naive CD8, about 2.4% for memory CD4, and around 0.37% for memory CD8. Pairwise subsampling led to the expectation that sequencing depth would affect the degree of clonotype sharing among donors. Because the study included only a small number of donors, the genetic and exposure-history diversity represented was limited. Naive subsets generally had larger estimated clonotype richness than memory subsets did. Rarefaction of sorted-subset datasets indicated incomplete sequencing despite the large sequencing depth. Sampling was restricted to blood, and TCR repertoires in tissue are likely to differ from TCR repertoires in blood.

Of note for this clone: What this receptor recognizes is not known. Base qualities are not at hand, and no much larger clone is one base apart.

Using the deep immunoSEQ assay, TCR CDR3 regions were amplified from genomic DNA by multiplex PCR. Extracted genomic DNA from each cell subset was spread evenly across all wells of several immunoSEQ 96-well plates, with each plate serving as a replicate. For sorted subsets, approximately 210 ng of genomic DNA, equivalent to 25,000 to 30,000 T cell genomes, went into each replicate PCR. Purified libraries were quantified with a Qubit 3.0 fluorometer, sized on a Bioanalyzer 2100, and re-quantified with the KAPA Library Quantification kit. A separate single-read 150-cycle Illumina NextSeq 550 flow cell was used to sequence each immunoSEQ 96-well plate. In the source study's methods: The immunoSEQ output contained only junctional sequences without quality scores, so filtering could not match that applied to full-length reads. To assign V/J genes and CDR3, sequences were annotated against IMGT germline references using PyIR, a Python wrapper for IgBLAST v1.9. Reads with weak V/J assignments (E-value above 1e-6), missing CDR3, stop codons, out-of-frame junctions, or ambiguous translated residues were removed. V3J clonotypes were defined by identical inferred V gene, J gene, and CDR3 amino acid sequence. The percentage overlap between two repertoires was calculated by dividing the number of shared unique clonotypes by the size of the smaller repertoire. Three approaches were used to assess repertoire richness: RTK rarefaction, the Chao1 estimator, and Recon v2.1 estimates of unobserved clonotypes. Generation probabilities for all TCRbeta clonotypes obtained by the gDNA method from a handful of donors were computed using OLGA. TCRdb carries this immuneACCESS record with in-frame sequences only. Its versions omit some clonotypes, under half of them owing to an unresolved V gene in the studies checked, with the rest unexplained. V, J and clone size derive from that table, while D and trimming were established from the DNA sequence. In this sample the table shows about 750,000 clones, more than 85% of which occur a single time. The ten top clones hold nearly 25% of the sample.

For the CD8 naive samples, CD45RO-negative cells were positively selected for CCR7, yielding a CD45RA+CCR7+ population from which TemRA cells were excluded. The donors were healthy, HIV-negative adults who had no recently reported acute infections or vaccinations. All donors were Caucasian adults living in Nashville, Tennessee, USA. Blood was collected by leukapheresis, and PBMCs were isolated by Ficoll-Histopaque density gradient centrifugation and then cryopreserved in liquid nitrogen vapor phase. Analytical flow cytometry was used to check the purity and quantity of each magnetically sorted T cell population. Genomic DNA was isolated from each sorted fraction and quantified by UV absorbance on a Nanodrop 2000c. The sequenced sample was naive CD8+ T cells sorted from blood. The sample's cell subset or site label, in plain terms: CD45RA+CCR7+. The origin of this receptor is a man under 40 in good health.

The CDR3 reads CASSIGQGFDYEQYF. The nucleotide sequence is given as TGTGCCAGCAGCATCGGACAGGGCTTCGACTACGAGCAGTACTTC. The rearrangement combines TRBV28 with TRBJ2-7; the junction holds 8 bases that match TRBD1. The CDR3, cysteine through phenylalanine, is 15 amino acids long. The read is trimmed to its CDR3 DNA, 45 bases read in frame from base 1. The germline V and J ends show losses of 6 bases and 3 bases respectively, and no gene match explains 10 bases of the junction. CDR1 and CDR2 are read off the germline V gene as MDHEN and SYDVKM.